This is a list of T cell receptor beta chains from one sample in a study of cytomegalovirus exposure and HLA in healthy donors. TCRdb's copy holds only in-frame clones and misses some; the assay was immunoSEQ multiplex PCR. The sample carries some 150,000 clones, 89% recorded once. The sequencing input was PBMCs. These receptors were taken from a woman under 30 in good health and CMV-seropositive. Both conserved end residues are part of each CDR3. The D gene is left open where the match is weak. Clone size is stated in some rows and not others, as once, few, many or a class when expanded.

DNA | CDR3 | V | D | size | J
TGTGCCAGCAGCGGTACGGACAGGGCAACCTACGAGCAGTACTTC | CASSGTDRATYEQYF | TRBV7-9 | TRBD1 | NA | TRBJ2-7
TGTGCCAGCCGACGGCCGGGACAGGGCCAATATAATTCACCCCTCCACTTT | CASRRPGQGQYNSPLHF | TRBV27 | TRBD1 | NA | TRBJ1-6
TGTGCCAGTAATAGCCATAGTGAGCAGTTCTTC | CASNSHSEQFF | TRBV19 | NA | NA | TRBJ2-1
TGTGCTAGTGGTCACGAGGAGACCCAGTACTTC | CASGHEETQYF | TRBV12-5 | NA | NA | TRBJ2-5
TGTGCCAGCAGTTACTGGACTTGGGAAAAACTGTTTTTT | CASSYWTWEKLFF | TRBV6-6 | NA | NA | TRBJ1-4
TGTGCCAGCAGCTTACTGGAGGGGACAGGGACTAGGGATGAAAAACTGTTTTTT | CASSLLEGTGTRDEKLFF | TRBV7-9 | TRBD1 | NA | TRBJ1-4
TGTGCCACCAGCCGATACAGGGGGGAGGGCAATCAGCCCCAGCATTTT | CATSRYRGEGNQPQHF | TRBV15 | TRBD1 | once | TRBJ1-5
TGTGCCAGCAGTCCCCCGGGACAGGGGGCTCTAAGGCAGTTCTTC | CASSPPGQGALRQFF | TRBV28 | TRBD1 | NA | TRBJ2-1
TGCGCCAGCAGCCAACAGACTAGCGGGGGGGAGACCCAGTACTTC | CASSQQTSGGETQYF | TRBV4-3 | TRBD2 | NA | TRBJ2-5
TGTGCCTGGAGTGTCCTGACTAGCTTCAATGAGCAGTTCTTC | CAWSVLTSFNEQFF | TRBV30 | TRBD2 | NA | TRBJ2-1
TGTGCCAGTAGTACCCCAAACAGGGGGTATTACACTGAAGCTTTCTTT | CASSTPNRGYYTEAFF | TRBV19 | TRBD1 | NA | TRBJ1-1
TGTGCCAGCAGCAAAGGCGAGAGGTCGACGTCCTCCTACGAGCAGTACTTC | CASSKGERSTSSYEQYF | TRBV21-1 | NA | NA | TRBJ2-7
TGTGCCAGCAGCGCGGACAGCGGGGAGCTGTTTTTT | CASSADSGELFF | TRBV9 | NA | once | TRBJ2-2
TGTGCCAGCAGTGGGGGACAGGGGCGGGATGGCTACACCTTC | CASSGGQGRDGYTF | TRBV6-5 | TRBD1 | NA | TRBJ1-2
TGTGCCAGCAGTGAAGAGGGAGGGGACGATACGCAGTATTTT | CASSEEGGDDTQYF | TRBV2 | TRBD2 | NA | TRBJ2-3
TGTGCCTGGAGGGGAGAGAGGGTTGCTGAAGCTTTCTTT | CAWRGERVAEAFF | TRBV30 | NA | few | TRBJ1-1
TGTGCCAGCAGCTTACACGGGGACAGGGGCAACAATGAGCAGTTCTTC | CASSLHGDRGNNEQFF | TRBV5-5 | TRBD1 | NA | TRBJ2-1
TGTGCCAGCAGTTCGATGCTGGACAGGGCTAACCCTGGCTACACCTTC | CASSSMLDRANPGYTF | TRBV28 | TRBD1 | NA | TRBJ1-2
TGCGCCAGCAGCTTTACTAGCGGGGGATACAATGAGCAGTTCTTC | CASSFTSGGYNEQFF | TRBV5-1 | TRBD2 | NA | TRBJ2-1
TGCGCCAGCAGCTTACACCCCGGGACAGACTTCTCTGGGGCCAACGTCCTGACTTTC | CASSLHPGTDFSGANVLTF | TRBV5-1 | TRBD1 | NA | TRBJ2-6
TGTGCCAGCAGTTACTCGGTACAGACCCACAATCAGCCCCAGCATTTT | CASSYSVQTHNQPQHF | TRBV6-6 | NA | NA | TRBJ1-5
TGTGCCAGCCAGACCAGGGTGGCAGGAAACACCATATATTTT | CASQTRVAGNTIYF | TRBV19 | NA | NA | TRBJ1-3
TGTGCCAGCAGACGTACAGGGAACAATGAGCAGTTCTTC | CASRRTGNNEQFF | TRBV11-2 | NA | few | TRBJ2-1
TGTGCCAGTAGTATGGGGCCCTACGAGCAGTACTTC | CASSMGPYEQYF | TRBV19 | NA | NA | TRBJ2-7
TGTGCCACCAGCCCGGGTGGGCAGGGGTTCGGACAGCAGTACTTC | CATSPGGQGFGQQYF | TRBV15 | NA | NA | TRBJ2-7
TGCAGTGCCTCCAGGTCGGAGGCACTTACCTTC | CSASRSEALTF | TRBV20-1 | NA | NA | TRBJ1-2
TGTGCCAGTAGGAGACAGACAGGGGGTTACACTGAAGCTTTCTTT | CASRRQTGGYTEAFF | TRBV19 | TRBD1 | NA | TRBJ1-1
TGCGCCAGCAGCTTGGGGACAAATAATGAAAAACTGTTTTTT | CASSLGTNNEKLFF | TRBV5-1 | NA | NA | TRBJ1-4
TGCAGCGTTGAAACTGGACAGGGGAACAATCAGCCCCAGCATTTT | CSVETGQGNNQPQHF | TRBV29-1 | TRBD1 | NA | TRBJ1-5
TGTGCCAGCAGCCAAGATGGGGCCCTTTGGGCGACCTCCAATCAGCCCCAGCATTTT | CASSQDGALWATSNQPQHF | TRBV4-2 | NA | NA | TRBJ1-5
TGCGCCAGCAGTACCGGGACACAACAAGAGACCCAGTACTTC | CASSTGTQQETQYF | TRBV10-1 | NA | NA | TRBJ2-5
TGTGCCAGCAAACAGGGGGGGACAGATACGCAGTATTTT | CASKQGGTDTQYF | TRBV7-6 | NA | once | TRBJ2-3